The 2 T cell receptor beta chains below all came from one sample that was sequenced in a study of blood T cell repertoires in COVID-19 (dated by TCRdb to about 2020). The library was generated by the immunoSEQ multiplex PCR assay. Drawn from immuneACCESS, this table holds only the in-frame rearrangements with V and J called that TCRdb kept. Clones are partly lost; checked studies trace under half to an unresolved V gene and leave the rest unexplained. The sample contains hundreds of thousands of clones, approximately 80% of them found a single time. Clones ranked in the top ten supply around 26% of the sample. The sequenced sample consisted of peripheral blood. The receptors originated from a man in his forties or fifties with acute or convalescent COVID-19.

This sequence joins TRBV7-8 and TRBJ1-2; 12 positions match TRBD1. CDR3 length equals 15 residues. Trimming at V came to 5 bases and at J to 5 bases, leaving 6 bases not matched to a gene. CDR1 is SGHVS and CDR2 is FQNEAQ in the germline V gene. The CDR3 nucleotides read TGTGCCAGCAGCCTCGGGACAGGGGGCCTTTATGGCTACACCTTC. This sequence encodes CASSLGTGGLYGYTF.

This clone turned up a few times. The chain is built from TRBV2 and TRBJ1-5; TRBD1 matches at 7 bases. With V trimmed by 6 bases and J by 5 bases, 7 bases remained unmatched. The CDR3 loop spans 14 amino acids. The V gene's germline CDR1 is SNHLY and CDR2 FYNNEI. In DNA form, the CDR3 reads TGTGCCAGCAGCGCCGAGACAGGGTATCAGCCCCAGCATTTT. This sequence encodes CASSAETGYQPQHF.